The present T cell receptor beta chain was sequenced within a study of cytomegalovirus exposure and HLA in healthy donors. Trimming took 10 bases from V and 4 from J, leaving 13 bases between them. The CDR3 length is 13 residues. The germline gives CDR1 LNHDA, CDR2 SQIVND (reference sequence). The PCR contained 60 Vbeta and 13 Jbeta primers. Sequenced by immunoSEQ multiplex PCR; TCRdb stores in-frame clones only, minus some. The repertoire consists of 200,000 or so clones, with 82% occurring once and the leading ten covering 2.5% to 3%. The clonotype was recovered from a woman aged 40 to 50 in good health and CMV-seronegative. Specimen: PBMCs. V usage is TRBV19 and J usage is TRBJ1-4; maybe TRBD1 (6 bases). CDR3: CATTDRFNEKLFF. The DNA of the CDR3 is TGTGCCACTACCGACAGGTTTAATGAAAAACTGTTTTTT.